These T cell receptor beta chains were read from a single sample in a study of blood T cell repertoires in COVID-19. Method: immunoSEQ multiplex PCR; TCRdb's copy keeps in-frame clones and lacks some. The profile shows some 94,000 clones, about 89% of them singletons. Specimen: peripheral blood. These receptors all stem from a human donor in a cohort sampled during active COVID-19. The CDR3 runs from the conserved cysteine through the conserved F or W. A D gene is named only where the DNA matches it firmly. Not all rows give a size; the values are once, few, many and, for expanded clones, a class.

CDR3nt: TGTGCCAGCAGTACAGGGTTGCGAGATACGCAGTATTTT
CDR3aa: CASSTGLRDTQYF
j_gene: TRBJ2-3
d_gene: -
v_gene: TRBV6-6
abundance: medium-sized
len: 13

CDR3nt: TGTGCCTGGAGTGTACCCCTCCTACAGGGACTAGGCACTGAAGCTTTCTTT
CDR3aa: CAWSVPLLQGLGTEAFF
j_gene: TRBJ1-1
d_gene: -
v_gene: TRBV30
abundance: -
len: 17

CDR3nt: TGTGCCAGCAGCGTATTACAGGGTCCCTACGAGCAGTACTTC
CDR3aa: CASSVLQGPYEQYF
j_gene: TRBJ2-7
d_gene: -
v_gene: TRBV11-2
abundance: few
len: 14

CDR3nt: TGCAGCGTTCTATTAGCGGGAGTCGGGACAGATACGCAGTATTTT
CDR3aa: CSVLLAGVGTDTQYF
j_gene: TRBJ2-3
d_gene: TRBD2
v_gene: TRBV29-1
abundance: -
len: 15

CDR3nt: TGTGCCACCAGCAGACCGAGGACAGGGCATAACTATGGCTACACCTTC
CDR3aa: CATSRPRTGHNYGYTF
j_gene: TRBJ1-2
d_gene: TRBD1
v_gene: TRBV15
abundance: -
len: 16

CDR3nt: TGTGCCAGCAGTTTACAGATCGGGGGGGGTTTGAGTTCACCCCTCCACTTT
CDR3aa: CASSLQIGGGLSSPLHF
j_gene: TRBJ1-6
d_gene: -
v_gene: TRBV28
abundance: -
len: 17

CDR3nt: TGTGCCAGTCCAGCCATCTCCGGGACAGGGGGCCATGAGCAGTTCTTC
CDR3aa: CASPAISGTGGHEQFF
j_gene: TRBJ2-1
d_gene: TRBD1
v_gene: TRBV2
abundance: -
len: 16

CDR3nt: TGTGCCAGCAGCCAGGTTTCGCCTCCCTACGAGCAGTACTTC
CDR3aa: CASSQVSPPYEQYF
j_gene: TRBJ2-7
d_gene: -
v_gene: TRBV28
abundance: -
len: 14

CDR3nt: TGTGCCAGCAGCCAAGATGTGGCGGGGAACTCACCCCTCCACTTT
CDR3aa: CASSQDVAGNSPLHF
j_gene: TRBJ1-6
d_gene: -
v_gene: TRBV4-2
abundance: -
len: 15

CDR3nt: TGTGCCAGCTCCGGACTAGCGGTAGACAATGAGCAGTTCTTC
CDR3aa: CASSGLAVDNEQFF
j_gene: TRBJ2-1
d_gene: TRBD2
v_gene: TRBV18
abundance: -
len: 14

CDR3nt: TGTGCCAGCTCACCACCGGGCAGAAGGGAGACCCAGTACTTC
CDR3aa: CASSPPGRRETQYF
j_gene: TRBJ2-5
d_gene: -
v_gene: TRBV18
abundance: -
len: 14

CDR3nt: TGTGCCAGTAAGTCTGGGACAGGGGGAGGAGGTCAGCCCCAGCATTTT
CDR3aa: CASKSGTGGGGQPQHF
j_gene: TRBJ1-5
d_gene: TRBD1
v_gene: TRBV19
abundance: -
len: 16

CDR3nt: TGTGCCAGCAGCCCCCAGACTAGCCCTGCCAAAAACATTCAGTACTTC
CDR3aa: CASSPQTSPAKNIQYF
j_gene: TRBJ2-4
d_gene: TRBD2
v_gene: TRBV11-2
abundance: -
len: 16

CDR3nt: TGTGCCAGCAGCCAAGGACTAGCGGGAGTAGTCGAGCAGTACTTC
CDR3aa: CASSQGLAGVVEQYF
j_gene: TRBJ2-7
d_gene: TRBD2
v_gene: TRBV3-1/TRBV3-2
abundance: -
len: 15

CDR3nt: TGTGCCAGCAGCTTGAGCGGGAGGGGGACAGATACGCAGTATTTT
CDR3aa: CASSLSGRGTDTQYF
j_gene: TRBJ2-3
d_gene: TRBD2
v_gene: TRBV5-4
abundance: -
len: 15

CDR3nt: TGTGCCAGCATGCCGGTGGCGGACTCCTACAATGAGCAGTTCTTC
CDR3aa: CASMPVADSYNEQFF
j_gene: TRBJ2-1
d_gene: -
v_gene: TRBV7-9
abundance: -
len: 15

CDR3nt: TGTGCCAGCAGTTTGATATCCGGGACAGCGAACACCGGGGAGCTGTTTTTT
CDR3aa: CASSLISGTANTGELFF
j_gene: TRBJ2-2
d_gene: TRBD1
v_gene: TRBV28
abundance: -
len: 17

CDR3nt: TGTGCCAGCAGCGTAGGAGGTTCGAACACCGGGGAGCTGTTTTTT
CDR3aa: CASSVGGSNTGELFF
j_gene: TRBJ2-2
d_gene: -
v_gene: TRBV9
abundance: -
len: 15

CDR3nt: TGTGCCAGCAGCGCGACAGGGACGGGCGGTACGCAGTATTTT
CDR3aa: CASSATGTGGTQYF
j_gene: TRBJ2-3
d_gene: TRBD1
v_gene: TRBV9
abundance: -
len: 14

CDR3nt: TGTGCCAGCACCCCTGTCCGTACGCAGTATTTT
CDR3aa: CASTPVRTQYF
j_gene: TRBJ2-3
d_gene: -
v_gene: TRBV11-2
abundance: -
len: 11

CDR3nt: TGTGCCAGCAGTTACTTTCCGACTCCGAACACTGAAGCTTTCTTT
CDR3aa: CASSYFPTPNTEAFF
j_gene: TRBJ1-1
d_gene: -
v_gene: TRBV6-5
abundance: -
len: 15

CDR3nt: TGTGCCAGCAGCTTAGAGCAGGGGAGGGGCGGCGAAGCTTTCTTT
CDR3aa: CASSLEQGRGGEAFF
j_gene: TRBJ1-1
d_gene: -
v_gene: TRBV11-2
abundance: -
len: 15

CDR3nt: TGTGCCAGTAGTATGACAGGGGACACTGAAGCTTTCTTT
CDR3aa: CASSMTGDTEAFF
j_gene: TRBJ1-1
d_gene: TRBD1
v_gene: TRBV19
abundance: -
len: 13

CDR3nt: TGTGCCAGCAGCCCTCGTTATGACTCGAACACCGGGGAGCTGTTTTTT
CDR3aa: CASSPRYDSNTGELFF
j_gene: TRBJ2-2
d_gene: -
v_gene: TRBV7-3
abundance: -
len: 16

CDR3nt: TGTGCCAGCAGCCAAGACCCTACCACGAGGAACAATGAGCAGTTCTTC
CDR3aa: CASSQDPTTRNNEQFF
j_gene: TRBJ2-1
d_gene: -
v_gene: TRBV3-1/TRBV3-2
abundance: -
len: 16

CDR3nt: TGTGCCAGCAGTCGGACAGGGGCTGGCTACACCTTC
CDR3aa: CASSRTGAGYTF
j_gene: TRBJ1-2
d_gene: TRBD1
v_gene: TRBV6-5
abundance: -
len: 12

CDR3nt: TGCGCCAGCAGCTGGGGGACTAGCGGACGGCAGTACTTC
CDR3aa: CASSWGTSGRQYF
j_gene: TRBJ2-7
d_gene: TRBD2
v_gene: TRBV5-1
abundance: -
len: 13

CDR3nt: TGTGCCAGCAGCCAAGACCGGTACAGGGGGTCCCCTATGAACACTGAAGCTTTCTTT
CDR3aa: CASSQDRYRGSPMNTEAFF
j_gene: TRBJ1-1
d_gene: TRBD1
v_gene: TRBV3-1/TRBV3-2
abundance: -
len: 19

CDR3nt: TGTGCCAGCACCCTCGCCCGCGGACAGGACTACGAGCAGTACTTC
CDR3aa: CASTLARGQDYEQYF
j_gene: TRBJ2-7
d_gene: TRBD1
v_gene: TRBV6-5
abundance: -
len: 15

CDR3nt: TGTGCCAGCAGCGTAGGGCTAGCGGGAGGGACTTCCTTTTACAATGAGCAGTTCTTC
CDR3aa: CASSVGLAGGTSFYNEQFF
j_gene: TRBJ2-1
d_gene: TRBD2
v_gene: TRBV9
abundance: -
len: 19

CDR3nt: TGTGCCAGCAGCTTACCTCTGACTAGCGGGAGCGACGAGCAGTACTTC
CDR3aa: CASSLPLTSGSDEQYF
j_gene: TRBJ2-7
d_gene: TRBD2
v_gene: TRBV7-2
abundance: -
len: 16

CDR3nt: TGTGCCAGCAGCTTGGGACAGGGGGCTATGGACGAGCAGTACTTC
CDR3aa: CASSLGQGAMDEQYF
j_gene: TRBJ2-7
d_gene: TRBD1
v_gene: TRBV5-6
abundance: few
len: 15

CDR3nt: TGCAGTGCTAGTATGAGGGAGGGGCTCGGGGAAGCTTTCTTT
CDR3aa: CSASMREGLGEAFF
j_gene: TRBJ1-1
d_gene: -
v_gene: TRBV20-1
abundance: -
len: 14

CDR3nt: TGTGCCAGCAGGAGGAAGGAGGAGCGGGGGTATACCCAGTACTTC
CDR3aa: CASRRKEERGYTQYF
j_gene: TRBJ2-5
d_gene: TRBD2
v_gene: TRBV5-4
abundance: -
len: 15

CDR3nt: TGCGCCAGCAGCTTGCCAGGGGGAGGCAATGAGCAGTTCTTC
CDR3aa: CASSLPGGGNEQFF
j_gene: TRBJ2-1
d_gene: -
v_gene: TRBV5-1
abundance: -
len: 14

CDR3nt: TGTGCCAGCAGTGCGTATCGGACTAGCGCCTCCTACGAGCAGTACTTC
CDR3aa: CASSAYRTSASYEQYF
j_gene: TRBJ2-7
d_gene: TRBD2
v_gene: TRBV27
abundance: -
len: 16

CDR3nt: TGTGCCAGCAGCTTGCTGGCGGGACCCACCGGGGAGCTGTTTTTT
CDR3aa: CASSLLAGPTGELFF
j_gene: TRBJ2-2
d_gene: -
v_gene: TRBV5-6
abundance: -
len: 15

CDR3nt: TGTGCCAGCAGTACTACAGGACAGGCCAACACTGAAGCTTTCTTT
CDR3aa: CASSTTGQANTEAFF
j_gene: TRBJ1-1
d_gene: TRBD1
v_gene: TRBV28
abundance: -
len: 15

CDR3nt: TGTGCCAGCAGCCTACAGGGGGTACACGAGCAGTACTTC
CDR3aa: CASSLQGVHEQYF
j_gene: TRBJ2-7
d_gene: TRBD1
v_gene: TRBV5-4
abundance: -
len: 13

CDR3nt: TGCGCCAGCAGCCATCCCCCGGGGGGACCCTCCTACGAGCAGTACTTC
CDR3aa: CASSHPPGGPSYEQYF
j_gene: TRBJ2-7
d_gene: TRBD2
v_gene: TRBV4-1
abundance: -
len: 16

CDR3nt: TGTGCCAGTAGTTACGGAAGGGGACAGAGAACCTTC
CDR3aa: CASSYGRGQRTF
j_gene: TRBJ1-2
d_gene: TRBD1
v_gene: TRBV19
abundance: once
len: 12

CDR3nt: TGCAGTGCTAGTCCGGGACAGGTTTTGTATGGCTACACCTTC
CDR3aa: CSASPGQVLYGYTF
j_gene: TRBJ1-2
d_gene: TRBD1
v_gene: TRBV20-1
abundance: -
len: 14

CDR3nt: TGTGCCACCAGCAGAGATCAGCGGTATCAGGTGAACACTGAAGCTTTCTTT
CDR3aa: CATSRDQRYQVNTEAFF
j_gene: TRBJ1-1
d_gene: -
v_gene: TRBV15
abundance: -
len: 17

CDR3nt: TGTGCCAGCAGTGATAGTACCAACAATGAGCAGTTCTTC
CDR3aa: CASSDSTNNEQFF
j_gene: TRBJ2-1
d_gene: -
v_gene: TRBV2
abundance: -
len: 13

CDR3nt: TGTGCCACCAGCAGAGATTATCAGGACACTTCCAGCTACACCTTC
CDR3aa: CATSRDYQDTSSYTF
j_gene: TRBJ1-2
d_gene: -
v_gene: TRBV15
abundance: -
len: 15

CDR3nt: TGTGCCAGTAGCTGGAGCCGGGACATTGATCAGCCCCAGCATTTT
CDR3aa: CASSWSRDIDQPQHF
j_gene: TRBJ1-5
d_gene: -
v_gene: TRBV19
abundance: -
len: 15

CDR3nt: TGTGCCAGCTCCCCTTCGAGGACAGGGGATTCACCCCTCCACTTT
CDR3aa: CASSPSRTGDSPLHF
j_gene: TRBJ1-6
d_gene: TRBD1
v_gene: TRBV18
abundance: -
len: 15

CDR3nt: TGTGCCAGCAGTTTATTGGACTTCAATGAGCAGTTCTTC
CDR3aa: CASSLLDFNEQFF
j_gene: TRBJ2-1
d_gene: -
v_gene: TRBV12-3/TRBV12-4
abundance: -
len: 13

CDR3nt: TGTGCCAGCTCACTCATCGGACAGGGGGCAGGGCAGCCCCAGCATTTT
CDR3aa: CASSLIGQGAGQPQHF
j_gene: TRBJ1-5
d_gene: TRBD1
v_gene: TRBV18
abundance: -
len: 16

CDR3nt: TGTGCCAGCAGTTCCTCTCCGGCAGGGGGCAACACTGAAGCTTTCTTT
CDR3aa: CASSSSPAGGNTEAFF
j_gene: TRBJ1-1
d_gene: TRBD1
v_gene: TRBV28
abundance: -
len: 16

CDR3nt: TGTGCCAGCTCGCCGGGACAGAGGCCAGATACGCAGTATTTT
CDR3aa: CASSPGQRPDTQYF
j_gene: TRBJ2-3
d_gene: TRBD1
v_gene: TRBV27
abundance: -
len: 14

CDR3nt: TGTGCCAGCAGTCGATCGTCCGTCGGGAATCGCTACGAGCAGTACTTC
CDR3aa: CASSRSSVGNRYEQYF
j_gene: TRBJ2-7
d_gene: -
v_gene: TRBV28
abundance: -
len: 16

CDR3nt: TGTGCCAGCAGCGTGACAAATGAGCAGTTCTTC
CDR3aa: CASSVTNEQFF
j_gene: TRBJ2-1
d_gene: -
v_gene: TRBV9
abundance: -
len: 11

CDR3nt: TGTGCCAGCAGTGAATTGGGGGGGTCTGGGGCCAACGTCCTGACTTTC
CDR3aa: CASSELGGSGANVLTF
j_gene: TRBJ2-6
d_gene: TRBD2
v_gene: TRBV6-4
abundance: -
len: 16

CDR3nt: TGTGCCAGCAGGACAGGGTCGAGCTCCTACGAGCAGTACTTC
CDR3aa: CASRTGSSSYEQYF
j_gene: TRBJ2-7
d_gene: TRBD1
v_gene: TRBV6-5
abundance: -
len: 14

CDR3nt: TGTGCCAGCTCACGCAACCTAGCGGGAGACAGCAATGAGCAGTTCTTC
CDR3aa: CASSRNLAGDSNEQFF
j_gene: TRBJ2-1
d_gene: TRBD2
v_gene: TRBV18
abundance: -
len: 16

CDR3nt: TGTGCCAGCAGTTTTCAGGGGTGGGTTGGCTACACCTTC
CDR3aa: CASSFQGWVGYTF
j_gene: TRBJ1-2
d_gene: -
v_gene: TRBV28
abundance: -
len: 13

CDR3nt: TGTGCCATCAGGAGGCAGGACTCCGAATTTGCTGAAGCTTTCTTT
CDR3aa: CAIRRQDSEFAEAFF
j_gene: TRBJ1-1
d_gene: -
v_gene: TRBV10-3
abundance: -
len: 15

CDR3nt: TGTGCCAGCAGCTTATCTAGCTCTGGGGCCAACGTCCTGACTTTC
CDR3aa: CASSLSSSGANVLTF
j_gene: TRBJ2-6
d_gene: -
v_gene: TRBV5-8
abundance: -
len: 15

CDR3nt: TGTGCCAGCAGCTTAGGACTAGCGAAACCTGTAGCCAAAAACATTCAGTACTTC
CDR3aa: CASSLGLAKPVAKNIQYF
j_gene: TRBJ2-4
d_gene: TRBD2
v_gene: TRBV7-2
abundance: -
len: 18